This TCR beta chain was documented in a study of blood T cell repertoires in COVID-19. Study details: There were acute and convalescent COVID-19 samples, and they came from the United States, Italy and Spain. T cells, B-cell-depleted T cells, or PBMCs provided the cDNA or gDNA that served as material.

Original analysis: The authors estimated nucleated cell counts from reference gene primer amplification. Sequencing was performed with immunoSEQ multiplex PCR; in TCRdb, only in-frame clones are kept and a portion is missing. The V and J calls and clone size were taken over from that table, and D and trimming were inferred from the DNA. The sample has about 480,000 clones, around 88% seen once. CDR1 and CDR2 from the germline V gene are SNHLY and FYNNEI. This CDR3 region has 13 residues. J lost 5 bases, V lost 4 bases, and 0 bases had no gene match. The Seattle patients joined while their infection was active and were tracked longitudinally afterward.

The receptor's source is a woman aged 50 to 60 with COVID-19, enrolled during active disease. Sequenced material: peripheral blood. The chain joins TRBV2 to TRBJ1-5; 9 bases match TRBD1. CDR3 sequence: CASSGQGDQPQHF. CDR3 nucleotide sequence: TGTGCCAGCAGTGGACAGGGGGATCAGCCCCAGCATTTT.